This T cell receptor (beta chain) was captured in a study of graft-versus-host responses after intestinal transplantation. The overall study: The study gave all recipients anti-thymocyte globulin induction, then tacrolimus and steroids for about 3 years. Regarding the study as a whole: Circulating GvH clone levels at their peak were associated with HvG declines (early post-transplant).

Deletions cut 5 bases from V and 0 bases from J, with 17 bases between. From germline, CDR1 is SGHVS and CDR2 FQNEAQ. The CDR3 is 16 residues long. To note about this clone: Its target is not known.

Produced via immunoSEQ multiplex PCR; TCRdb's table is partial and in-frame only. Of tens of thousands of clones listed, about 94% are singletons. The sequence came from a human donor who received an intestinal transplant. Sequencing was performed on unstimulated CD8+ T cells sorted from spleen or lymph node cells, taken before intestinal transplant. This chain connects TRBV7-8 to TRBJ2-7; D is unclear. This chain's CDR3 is CASSLGTRGSSYEQYF. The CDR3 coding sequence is TGTGCCAGCAGCCTAGGTACCCGAGGCAGCTCCTACGAGCAGTACTTC.